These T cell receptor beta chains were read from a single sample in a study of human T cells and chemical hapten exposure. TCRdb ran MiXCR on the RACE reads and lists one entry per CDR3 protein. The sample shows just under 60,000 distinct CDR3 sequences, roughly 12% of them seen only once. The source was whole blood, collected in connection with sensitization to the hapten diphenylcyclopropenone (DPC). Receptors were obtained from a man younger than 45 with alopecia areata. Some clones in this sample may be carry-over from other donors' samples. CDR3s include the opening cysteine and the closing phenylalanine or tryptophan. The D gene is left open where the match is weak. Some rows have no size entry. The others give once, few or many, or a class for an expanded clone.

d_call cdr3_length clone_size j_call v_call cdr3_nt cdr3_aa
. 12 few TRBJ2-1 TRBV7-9 TGTGCCAGCAGCACTCACGTTGATGAGCAGTTCTTC CASSTHVDEQFF
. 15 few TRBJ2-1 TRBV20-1 TGCAGTGCTAGAGATGAAAGTATCTCCTACAATGAGCAGTTCTTC CSARDESISYNEQFF
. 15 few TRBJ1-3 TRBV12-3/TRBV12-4 TGTGCCAGCAGTCCTAGGGGATACGGTGGAAACACCATATATTTT CASSPRGYGGNTIYF
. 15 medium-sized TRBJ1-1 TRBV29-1 TGCAGCGTTTCGGGGGGTTGGGGGATGAAGACTGAAGCTTTCTTT CSVSGGWGMKTEAFF
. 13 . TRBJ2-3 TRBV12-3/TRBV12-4 TGTGCCAGCAGTCGATCTAGCACAGATACGCAGTATTTT CASSRSSTDTQYF
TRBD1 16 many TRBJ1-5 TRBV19 TGTGCCAGCAGGGACCCCGGGACAGGGAGAAATCAGCCCCAGCATTTT CASRDPGTGRNQPQHF
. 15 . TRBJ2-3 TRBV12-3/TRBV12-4 TGTGCCAGCAGTAACCATCGCCGGCTGCCCTATACGCAGTATTTT CASSNHRRLPYTQYF
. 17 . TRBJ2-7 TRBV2 TGTGCCAGCAGTGAATACTGGAACGGGGACGCACGATACGAGCAGTACTTC CASSEYWNGDARYEQYF
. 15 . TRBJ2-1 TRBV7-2 TGTGCCAGCAGCAGACAGACTAGCTCCTACAATGAGCAGTTCTTC CASSRQTSSYNEQFF
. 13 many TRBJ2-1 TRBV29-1 TGCAGCGGTACGGGACGGAGCTACAATGAGCAGTTCTTC CSGTGRSYNEQFF
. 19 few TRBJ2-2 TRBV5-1 TGCGCCAGCAGCTTGGAACTACGGGGTTTCGGCGGCGTCACCGGGGAGCTGTTTTTT CASSLELRGFGGVTGELFF
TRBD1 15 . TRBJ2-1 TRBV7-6 TGTGCCAGCAGCGAGGGACAGGGGGCGCCCAATGAGCAGTTCTTC CASSEGQGAPNEQFF
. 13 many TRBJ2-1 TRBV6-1 TGTGCCAGCAGATGGGGGGCCTACAATGAGCAGTTCTTC CASRWGAYNEQFF
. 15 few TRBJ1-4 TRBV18 TGTGCCAGCTCACCACCGGGGTCTCTATCGAGCAAACTGTTTTTT CASSPPGSLSSKLFF
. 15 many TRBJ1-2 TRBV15 TGTGCCACCAGCAGAGATCGGAGGGAGAACTATGGCTACACCTTC CATSRDRRENYGYTF
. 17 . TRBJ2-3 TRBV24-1 TGTGCCACCAGTGACGCAGGACAGTGGTTAAGCACAGATACGCAGTATTTT CATSDAGQWLSTDTQYF
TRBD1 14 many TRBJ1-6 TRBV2 TGTGCCAGCAGCGGACAGGGGGCAAGTTCACCCCTCCACTTT CASSGQGASSPLHF
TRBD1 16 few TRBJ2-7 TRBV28 TGTGCCAGCAGTTCCGGGACAGGGCTTGGTTCCTACGAGCAGTACTTC CASSSGTGLGSYEQYF
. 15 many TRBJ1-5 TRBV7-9 TGTGCCAGCAGCTTAAGTGTGGGGCTTCATCAGCCCCAGCATTTT CASSLSVGLHQPQHF
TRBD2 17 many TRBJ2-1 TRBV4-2 TGTGCCAGCAGCCAAGATCTAGAGACTAGCGGGAACAATGAGCAGTTCTTC CASSQDLETSGNNEQFF
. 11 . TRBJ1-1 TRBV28 TGTGCCAGCAGTTGGGACAATGAAGCTTTCTTT CASSWDNEAFF
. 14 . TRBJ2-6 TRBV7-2 TGTGCCAGCAGCTTCTTATCTGGGGCCAACGTCCTGACTTTC CASSFLSGANVLTF
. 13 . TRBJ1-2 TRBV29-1 TGCAGCGCCGGACTACAAGTTAACTATGGCTACACCTTC CSAGLQVNYGYTF